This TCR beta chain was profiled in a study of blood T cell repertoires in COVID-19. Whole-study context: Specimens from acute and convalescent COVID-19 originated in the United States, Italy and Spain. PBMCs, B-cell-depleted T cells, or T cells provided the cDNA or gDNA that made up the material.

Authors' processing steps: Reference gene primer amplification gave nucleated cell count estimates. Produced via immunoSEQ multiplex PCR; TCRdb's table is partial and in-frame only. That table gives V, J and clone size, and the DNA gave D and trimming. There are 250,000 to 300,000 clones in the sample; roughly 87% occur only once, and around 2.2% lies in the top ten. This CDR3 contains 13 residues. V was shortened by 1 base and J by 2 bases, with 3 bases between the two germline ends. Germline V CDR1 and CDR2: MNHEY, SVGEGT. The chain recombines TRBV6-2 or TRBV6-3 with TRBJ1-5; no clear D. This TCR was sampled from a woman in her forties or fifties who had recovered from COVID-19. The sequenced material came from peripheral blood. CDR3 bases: TGTGCCAGCAGTTACTTCGGCAATCAGCCCCAGCATTTT. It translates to CASSYFGNQPQHF.